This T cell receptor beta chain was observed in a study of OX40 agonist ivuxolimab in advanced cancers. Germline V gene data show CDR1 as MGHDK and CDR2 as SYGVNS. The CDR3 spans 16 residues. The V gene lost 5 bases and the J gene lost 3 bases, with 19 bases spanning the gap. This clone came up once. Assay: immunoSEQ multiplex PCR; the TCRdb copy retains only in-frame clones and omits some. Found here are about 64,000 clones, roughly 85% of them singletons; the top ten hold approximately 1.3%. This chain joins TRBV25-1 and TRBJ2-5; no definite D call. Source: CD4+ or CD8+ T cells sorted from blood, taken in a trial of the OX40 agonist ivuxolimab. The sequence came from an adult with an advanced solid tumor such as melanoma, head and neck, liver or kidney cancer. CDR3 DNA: TGTGCCAGCAGTAGCCTTTTGTTAGGTTCGGAAGAGACCCAGTACTTC. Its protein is CASSSLLLGSEETQYF. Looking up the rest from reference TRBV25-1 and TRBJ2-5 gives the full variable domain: EADIYQTPRYLVIGTGKKITLECSQTMGHDKMYWYQQDPGMELHLIHYSYGVNSTEKGDLSSESTVSRIRTEHFPLTLESARPSHTSQYLCASSSLLLGSEETQYFGPGTRLLVL.